The 29 T cell receptor beta chains below all came from one sample that was sequenced in a study of blood T cell repertoires in COVID-19 (dated by TCRdb to 2019 to 2021). Receptor libraries were prepared by the immunoSEQ multiplex PCR assay. The clones in this table, taken by TCRdb from immuneACCESS, are in-frame only. Not every clone is retained; where verified, under half of the shortfall comes from an unresolved V gene, and the cause of the rest is unknown. The sample table contains under 250,000 clones; only one count was recorded for approximately 85% of them. 2.5% to 3.5% of the sample goes to the ten largest clones. The sample was peripheral blood. The receptors derive from a man aged 50 or older who had recovered from COVID-19.

A few counts support this clone. The rearrangement links TRBV9 to TRBJ2-7; D is undetermined. Deletions cut 0 bases from V and 0 bases from J, with 7 bases between. The CDR3 extends over 14 amino acids. In germline, CDR1 is SGDLS, CDR2 YYNGEE. CDR3 nucleotide sequence: TGTGCCAGCAGCGTAGAAGTTAGCTCCTACGAGCAGTACTTC. It encodes CASSVEVSSYEQYF.

The chain has TRBV7-9 and TRBJ2-1; the D gene is possibly TRBD1 (5 bases). The CDR3 has 16 amino acids. Trimming stripped 2 bases from V and 5 bases from J, with 16 bases between. Germline V lookup: CDR1 SEHNR, CDR2 FQNEAQ (reference sequence). The CDR3 protein is CASSLFPFGQHNEQFF. DNA of the CDR3: TGTGCCAGCAGCTTATTCCCTTTTGGACAACACAATGAGCAGTTCTTC.

This chain connects TRBV10-2 to TRBJ2-7, with D tentatively TRBD1 (6 bases). The CDR3 contains 14 residues. V was shortened by 6 bases and J by 6 bases, with 18 bases between the two germline ends. CDR1 is WSHSY, CDR2 SAAADI, per germline. DNA for the CDR3: TGCGCCAGCAGCGCCGTGGGGGCTCGGGTCGAGCAGTACTTC. Its protein product is CASSAVGARVEQYF.

The count of this clone is one. V usage is TRBV18 and J usage is TRBJ1-3; D perhaps matches TRBD1 (6 bases). This CDR3 spans 14 amino acids. Trimming stripped 1 base from V and 2 bases from J, with 6 bases between. The V gene's germline CDR1 is KGHSH and CDR2 LQKENI. The CDR3 sequence is CASSPQGAGNTIYF. The CDR3, as DNA: TGTGCCAGCTCACCACAGGGGGCTGGAAACACCATATATTTT.

The genes are TRBV13 and TRBJ1-1; possible D gene TRBD1, 6 bases. Trimming cost V 0 bases and J 3 bases, with 8 bases left between them. Germline CDR1 is PRHDT and CDR2 is FYEKMQ (reference sequence). CDR3 length: 14 amino acids. In DNA form, the CDR3 reads TGTGCCAGCAGCTTAGGGGACAGTTACACTGAAGCTTTCTTT. Protein sequence: CASSLGDSYTEAFF.

This clone appeared once. The J gene is TRBJ1-3, the V gene TRBV24-1, with 8 bases matching TRBD1. The junction had 9 bases not matched to a gene; V was cut back by 4 bases and J by 5 bases. Germline V gene data show CDR1 as KGHDR and CDR2 as SFDVKD. The CDR3 covers 16 residues. CDR3 nucleotide sequence: TGTGCCACCAGTGACTCCCGACAGGGGAGTCGAAACACCATATATTTT. Protein product: CATSDSRQGSRNTIYF.

V gene TRBV6-1 combines with J gene TRBJ1-6, with 8 bases aligning to TRBD1. The trim removed 3 bases at V and 9 bases at J, leaving 7 bases unmatched. Germline lookup yields CDR1 MNHNS and CDR2 SASEGT. The CDR3 extends over 15 amino acids. Here the CDR3 reads CASSDRQGTSSPLHF. In DNA form, the CDR3 reads TGTGCCAGCAGTGACCGACAGGGGACAAGTTCACCCCTCCACTTT.

This clone was found a few times. The chain uses TRBV7-9 and TRBJ1-1; no firm D call. Trimming shortened V by 1 base and J by 5 bases, and 17 bases separated the two germline ends. Germline CDR1 SEHNR, CDR2 FQNEAQ (reference sequence). The CDR3 consists of 16 residues. CDR3 amino acids: CASSLVLGVIVTEAFF. For the CDR3, the DNA is TGTGCCAGCAGCTTAGTCCTCGGAGTTATCGTGACTGAAGCTTTCTTT. Full variable domain (outside the CDR3, taken from reference TRBV7-9 and TRBJ1-1): DTGVSQNPRHKITKRGQNVTFRCDPISEHNRLYWYRQTLGQGPEFLTYFQNEAQLEKSRLLSDRFSAERPKGSFSTLEIQRTEQGDSAMYLCASSLVLGVIVTEAFFGQGTRLTVV.

This chain connects TRBV9 to TRBJ2-6, with TRBD1 matching 7 bases. From germline, CDR1 is SGDLS and CDR2 YYNGEE. V trimming: 1 base; J trimming: 8 bases; junction bases outside the gene matches: 6. The CDR3 sequence is 15 residues long. Here the CDR3 DNA reads TGTGCCAGCAGCGTATCAGGGGGAAGCACCAACGTCCTGACTTTC. Its protein product is CASSVSGGSTNVLTF. The complete variable domain, with remaining parts taken from reference TRBV9 and TRBJ2-6, reads DSGVTQTPKHLITATGQRVTLRCSPRSGDLSVYWYQQSLDQGLQFLIQYYNGEERAKGNILERFSAQQFPDLHSELNLSSLELGDSALYFCASSVSGGSTNVLTFGAGSRLTVL.

The chain recombines TRBV7-2 with TRBJ2-7, with 11 nucleotides matching TRBD2. Germline assignment: CDR1 SGHTA and CDR2 FQGNSA. CDR3 length equals 15 residues. J was trimmed by 3 bases and V by 2 bases; bases with no gene match: 3. CDR3 protein: CASSLSGTSGYEQYF. CDR3 sequence (DNA): TGTGCCAGCAGCTTATCCGGGACTAGCGGCTACGAGCAGTACTTC.

V usage is TRBV5-1 and J usage is TRBJ1-2, with unresolved D. Trimming stripped 4 bases from V and 6 bases from J, with 16 bases between. The germline gives CDR1 SGHRS, CDR2 YFSETQ. The CDR3 has 14 amino acids. The CDR3 sequence is CASSRREGVDGYTF. The CDR3 nucleotides are TGCGCCAGCAGCCGTCGCGAGGGTGTCGATGGCTACACCTTC.

This clone showed up just once. The rearrangement links TRBV3-1 (or the pseudogene TRBV3-2) to TRBJ1-2; tentative D call: TRBD1 (6 bases). This CDR3 comprises 15 residues. V was pared by 1 base and J by 6 bases, with 15 bases between. Looked up from germline, CDR1 is LGHDT and CDR2 is YNNKEL (reference sequence). CDR3 nucleotide sequence: TGTGCCAGCAGCCAAGGACTGCCGGGGGGGCATGGCTACACCTTC. Translated: CASSQGLPGGHGYTF.

J is TRBJ2-7 and V is TRBV12-3 or TRBV12-4; the match to TRBD1 covers 7 bases. CDR3 size: 13 residues. With V trimmed by 6 bases and J by 10 bases, 12 bases remained unmatched. The CDR3: CASSHTDRVAQYF. The CDR3 DNA reads TGTGCCAGCAGCCACACCGACAGGGTGGCACAGTACTTC.

The table lists this clone with a few counts. V and J are TRBV2 and TRBJ2-1; D possibly corresponds to TRBD1 (5 bases). The CDR3 totals 12 residues. The V end lost 11 bases, the J end lost 10 bases, and 18 bases lay between the germline ends. Per germline, CDR1 SNHLY and CDR2 FYNNEI. The CDR3 DNA is TGTGCCTCAGAGCAGGGCCCCAGGGAGCAGTTCTTC. It specifies CASEQGPREQFF.

A word on this clone: Within the sample, other DNA sequences also encode this same CDR3. The chain has TRBV27 and TRBJ2-5, with D perhaps TRBD2 (6 bases). Trimming pared 4 bases from V and 4 bases from J, leaving 10 bases between. CDR1 is MNHEY, CDR2 SMNVEV, per germline (reference sequence). The CDR3 spans 13 residues. CDR3 nucleotide sequence: TGTGCCAGCAGTTCGAGGAGGGGAGAGACCCAGTACTTC. The encoded protein is CASSSRRGETQYF.

This clone was detected only a few times. The rearrangement joins TRBV24-1 to TRBJ2-3; TRBD1 matches at 7 bases. Germline CDR1 and CDR2: KGHDR and SFDVKD. V was clipped by 1 base and J by 0 bases; unmatched bases: 3. This CDR3 has 16 amino acids. The CDR3 loop is CATSDLGGLSTDTQYF. CDR3 DNA sequence: TGTGCCACCAGTGATTTAGGGGGCCTTAGCACAGATACGCAGTATTTT.

V and J are TRBV28 and TRBJ2-7; 8 bases match TRBD1. Germline lookup yields CDR1 MDHEN and CDR2 SYDVKM. The CDR3 is made up of 15 amino acids. V lost 6 bases, J lost 5 bases, and 12 bases stayed unmatched. In DNA, the CDR3 is TGTGCCAGCAGCCGCCCCGGACAGGGAAACGACGAGCAGTACTTC. Its translation is CASSRPGQGNDEQYF.

The J gene is TRBJ1-5, the V gene TRBV5-1, with TRBD1 identical over 7 bases. After removal of 0 bases from V and 10 bases from J, the junction contained 4 bases not matched to a gene. CDR3 length equals 13 residues. CDR1 is SGHRS, CDR2 YFSETQ, per germline. The CDR3 loop is CASSLGQGYPQHF. The CDR3 DNA sequence: TGCGCCAGCAGCTTGGGACAGGGCTACCCCCAGCATTTT.

The V call is TRBV27, the J call TRBJ2-2, with a weak D call TRBD2 (6 bases). Germline V lookup: CDR1 MNHEY, CDR2 SMNVEV (reference sequence). Trimming shortened V by 6 bases and J by 6 bases, and 23 bases separated the two germline ends. This CDR3 region has 17 residues. The CDR3 loop reads CASRDARGTVTAGELFF. CDR3 bases: TGTGCCAGCAGAGATGCTCGGGGGACGGTTACGGCCGGGGAGCTGTTTTTT.

The chain uses TRBV19 and TRBJ1-4; D not certain. The length of the CDR3 is 14 residues. Trimming pared 5 bases from V and 8 bases from J, leaving 15 bases between. Germline V gives CDR1 LNHDA, CDR2 SQIVND (reference sequence). Here the CDR3 reads CASSPDLVREKLFF. The CDR3 bases are TGTGCCAGTAGTCCGGACTTGGTGAGGGAAAAACTGTTTTTT.

This chain uses TRBV6-1 with TRBJ1-3; unclear D gene. The CDR3 is 16 amino acids. V dropped 2 bases and J dropped 0 bases, with 11 bases sitting between them. Germline lookup yields CDR1 MNHNS and CDR2 SASEGT. CDR3 sequence (DNA): TGTGCCAGCAGTGAATTCGCAGGAAACTCTGGAAACACCATATATTTT. Amino acids: CASSEFAGNSGNTIYF.

This chain connects TRBV2 to TRBJ2-1; 7 positions agree with TRBD1. The CDR3 has 14 residues. V was clipped by 5 bases and J by 3 bases; unmatched bases: 4. Germline CDR1 reads SNHLY; CDR2 reads FYNNEI. CDR3 sequence (DNA): TGTGCCAGCAGTCCGGGACAGAGCTACAATGAGCAGTTCTTC. Translation: CASSPGQSYNEQFF. The variable domain in full, completed from reference TRBV2 and TRBJ2-1, reads EPEVTQTPSHQVTQMGQEVILRCVPISNHLYFYWYRQILGQKVEFLVSFYNNEISEKSEIFDDQFSVERPDGSNFTLKIRSTKLEDSAMYFCASSPGQSYNEQFFGPGTRLTVL.

The genes are TRBV19 and TRBJ1-1; no definite D call. The CDR3 length is 13 residues. Germline loops: CDR1 LNHDA, CDR2 SQIVND (reference sequence). V was trimmed by 5 bases and J by 0 bases, leaving 7 bases between them. This CDR3 is CASSATVNTEAFF. CDR3 in DNA: TGTGCCAGTAGTGCTACAGTGAACACTGAAGCTTTCTTT. The full variable domain, rest sourced from reference TRBV19 and TRBJ1-1, is DGGITQSPKYLFRKEGQNVTLSCEQNLNHDAMYWYRQDPGQGLRLIYYSQIVNDFQKGDIAEGYSVSREKKESFPLTVTSAQKNPTAFYLCASSATVNTEAFFGQGTRLTVV.

CDR3 bases: TGCGCCAGCAGCCCCACCACCCGACAGATACTGAACACTGAAGCTTTCTTT. It translates to CASSPTTRQILNTEAFF. This chain links TRBV4-1 with TRBJ1-1; possibly TRBD1 for D (5 bases). CDR1 and CDR2 from the germline V gene are MGHRA and YSYEKL. The germline V and J ends were trimmed by 4 bases and 0 bases, with 18 bases remaining between them. The CDR3 loop spans 17 amino acids.

The chain combines TRBV28 with TRBJ1-6, with TRBD1 matching 9 bases. Germline trimming cut 3 bases from V and 10 bases from J; bases unmatched to any gene: 7. The V gene's germline CDR1 is MDHEN and CDR2 SYDVKM. CDR3 size: 15 residues. CDR3 DNA: TGTGCCAGCAGTTTCCGGGACAGGGATCTCTCACCCCTCCACTTT. The encoded protein is CASSFRDRDLSPLHF.

The rearrangement uses TRBV18 and TRBJ1-3, with TRBD1 matching 9 bases. CDR1 and CDR2 (germline): KGHSH, LQKENI. J was trimmed by 1 base and V by 5 bases; bases with no gene match: 12. There are 18 residues in the CDR3. The CDR3 DNA sequence: TGTGCCAGCTCAACCGGGACAGGGAGATTAGGATCTGGAAACACCATATATTTT. This translates into CASSTGTGRLGSGNTIYF.

The chain links TRBV28 to TRBJ2-4; TRBD2 matches at 8 bases. This CDR3 has 16 residues. The V gene end was trimmed by 4 bases and the J gene end by 0 bases; junction bases not matched to a gene: 5. Germline lookup yields CDR1 MDHEN and CDR2 SYDVKM. CDR3 in amino acids: CASSSPGGLAKNIQYF. The CDR3 bases are TGTGCCAGCAGTTCCCCGGGGGGGCTAGCCAAAAACATTCAGTACTTC.

This rearrangement joins TRBV10-2 to TRBJ2-7; 9 bases are shared with TRBD2. V was clipped by 6 bases and J by 4 bases; unmatched bases: 10. The V gene's germline CDR1 is WSHSY and CDR2 SAAADI. This CDR3 region has 15 residues. The CDR3 coding sequence is TGCGCCAGCAGAGAGGACTTTAGCGGGAGATACGAGCAGTACTTC. Residues: CASREDFSGRYEQYF.

The J gene is TRBJ1-1, the V gene TRBV28, with D possibly matching TRBD1 (6 bases). This CDR3 comprises 16 residues. Germline values: CDR1 MDHEN, CDR2 SYDVKM. The V gene lost 6 bases and the J gene lost 4 bases, with 21 bases spanning the gap. CDR3 sequence reads: CASRNNRVLGITEAFF. The CDR3 DNA reads as TGTGCCAGCAGAAACAACAGGGTTCTTGGGATCACTGAAGCTTTCTTT.